There are a few counts of the clone carrying this TCR beta chain. Its antigen is currently unknown. TCRdb's table, derived via immunoSEQ multiplex PCR, lists solely in-frame clones and lacks some. The top ten clones hold around 2.9% of a sample with 150,000 to 160,000 clones, 88% of them seen once. This sample is part of a study of T cell responses to AZD1222 COVID-19 vaccine. Study-level information: The study pooled second doses at about 4 or about 12 weeks. Study outcomes and limitations: Every sample of the repertoires postdated the peak T cell response.

The specimen comprised peripheral blood, sampled on day 0 of AZD1222 vaccination. The sequence was collected from an adult in good health.

The CDR3 is CASFGGTGDTGELFF. CDR3 DNA: TGCGCCAGCTTTGGGGGGACAGGAGACACCGGGGAGCTGTTTTTT. V is TRBV5-1 and J is TRBJ2-2, with TRBD1 matching over 8 bases. J was trimmed by 3 bases and V by 7 bases; bases with no gene match: 8. The CDR3 is 15 residues long. The germline CDR1 and CDR2 sequences are SGHRS and YFSETQ.